The sequence of this TCR beta chain was determined in a study of shared clonotypes between healthy human individuals. In the study overall: There were three CD4 naive, three CD4 memory, two CD8 naive and one CD8 memory plates per donor.

Trimming took 7 bases from V and 3 from J; bases not matched to a gene: 8. The germline V gene has CDR1 MNHNY and CDR2 SVGAGI (reference sequence). This CDR3 region has 14 residues. The study ran the assay at deep level. TCRdb's table, derived via immunoSEQ multiplex PCR, lists solely in-frame clones and lacks some. Among 330,000 or so clones listed, around 72% were seen once. Naive CD4+ cells were CD45RA-selected; the remaining cells were memory. The TCR was taken from a man aged 30 to 39 in good health. The sequenced sample consisted of memory CD4+ T cells sorted from blood. Regarding subset: CD45RA-negative fraction. The rearrangement joins TRBV6-6 to TRBJ1-1; 7 positions match TRBD1. This CDR3 is CASTQRRGHTEAFF. DNA of the CDR3: TGTGCCAGCACCCAAAGGAGGGGGCACACTGAAGCTTTCTTT.